The 15 T cell receptor beta chains given below trace back to one sample, sequenced in a study of T cell responses to AZD1222 COVID-19 vaccine. Some clones are missing from TCRdb's copy, which holds only in-frame ones; the method was immunoSEQ multiplex PCR. The data hold around 78,000 clones, with around 86% observed a single time. Sequencing used peripheral blood, obtained on day 0 of AZD1222 vaccination. The receptors here all came from an adult in good health.

This clone was counted between two and nine times. V usage is TRBV4-3 and J usage is TRBJ1-3; perhaps TRBD1 as D (6 bases). The CDR3 is made up of 17 amino acids. From germline, CDR1 is LGHNA and CDR2 YSLEER. With 4 bases removed from V and 1 base from J, the gap between germline ends came to 17 bases. The CDR3 here is CASSPRGMIESGNTIYF. The CDR3 nucleotides are TGCGCCAGCAGCCCGAGGGGGATGATTGAGTCTGGAAACACCATATATTTT.

This clone was recorded once. The rearrangement uses TRBV4-3 and TRBJ2-1, with D tentatively TRBD1 (5 bases). Germline-derived CDR1 and CDR2 are LGHNA and YSLEER. The CDR3 runs 16 residues. V lost 0 bases to trimming and J lost 9 bases, with 18 bases between them. CDR3 in DNA: TGCGCCAGCAGCCAAGATATTAGGGGCACCTTACGTGAGCAGTTCTTC. This codes for CASSQDIRGTLREQFF.

This chain joins TRBV5-3 and TRBJ2-3; 8 nucleotides match TRBD2. TRBV5-3 carries the ORF label, with uncertain function. V shed 0 bases and J 2 bases; nucleotides not matched to a gene: 5. The CDR3 totals 16 residues. CDR3 region: CARSLALAGTTDTQYF. The CDR3 nucleotides read TGTGCCAGAAGCTTGGCGTTAGCGGGGACCACAGATACGCAGTATTTT.

CDR3 bases: TGTGCCAGCAGCTTAGCGGCACAAGGGCGGAATGGCTACACCTTC. Its protein is CASSLAAQGRNGYTF. The genes are TRBV7-2 and TRBJ1-2; D not resolved. This CDR3 spans 15 amino acids. The ends were cut back, 0 bases at V and 6 bases at J, with 14 bases in the middle. Germline V gene lookup returns CDR1 SGHTA and CDR2 FQGNSA.

The chain joins TRBV18 to TRBJ1-6; 9 nucleotides match TRBD1. Germline V gene lookup returns CDR1 KGHSH and CDR2 LQKENI. This CDR3 region has 16 residues. The J segment lost 10 bases and the V segment lost 4 bases, leaving 11 bases of the junction unmatched. The CDR3 loop reads CASSRQDRGLESPLHF. The CDR3 region has the DNA TGTGCCAGCTCACGACAGGACAGGGGACTGGAATCACCCCTCCACTTT.

A word on this clone: This same CDR3 is encoded by further DNA sequences in the sample. The rearrangement joins TRBV4-2 to TRBJ1-6, with no clear D. The CDR3 sequence is 13 residues long. Per the germline V gene, CDR1 is LGHNA and CDR2 is YNFKEQ. V lost 0 bases and J lost 9, with 6 bases in between. The chain's CDR3 is CASSQDLLSPLHF. CDR3 DNA sequence: TGTGCCAGCAGCCAAGACCTCCTTTCACCCCTCCACTTT.

The chain employs TRBV19 and TRBJ2-2; 9 bases line up with TRBD2. The CDR3 totals 14 residues. CDR1 LNHDA and CDR2 SQIVND come from the germline V gene (reference sequence). Trimming at V came to 4 bases and at J to 4 bases, leaving 1 base not matched to a gene. In DNA, the CDR3 is TGTGCCAGTAGTAGCGGGGGGGCCACCGGGGAGCTGTTTTTT. It codes for CASSSGGATGELFF.

The chain links TRBV10-3 to TRBJ1-3, with D uncertain. CDR3 length: 14 amino acids. Looked up from germline, CDR1 is ENHRY and CDR2 is SYGVKD. Trimming stripped 4 bases from V and 0 bases from J, with 7 bases between. The CDR3 spells CAISVESSGNTIYF. CDR3 sequence (DNA): TGTGCCATCAGTGTAGAGAGCTCTGGAAACACCATATATTTT.

The V call is TRBV6-5, the J call TRBJ1-5; TRBD1 matches 7 bases. The CDR3 has 15 amino acids. Germline-derived CDR1 and CDR2 are MNHEY and SVGAGI. V was clipped by 5 bases and J by 6 bases; unmatched bases: 10. CDR3 residues: CASSLRQGGGQPQHF. In DNA form, the CDR3 reads TGTGCCAGCAGTCTTAGACAGGGCGGGGGTCAGCCCCAGCATTTT.

V is TRBV28 and J is TRBJ2-5, with D uncertain. The ends were cut back, 8 bases at V and 8 bases at J, with 12 bases in the middle. The CDR3 covers 11 residues. The germline V gene encodes CDR1 MDHEN and CDR2 SYDVKM. This CDR3 is CASGAPKTQYF. CDR3 bases: TGTGCCAGCGGAGCCCCCAAAACCCAGTACTTC. The variable domain in full, with the rest retrieved from reference TRBV28 and TRBJ2-5, is DVKVTQSSRYLVKRTGEKVFLECVQDMDHENMFWYRQDPGLGLRLIYFSYDVKMKEKGDIPEGYSVSREKKERFSLILESASTNQTSMYLCASGAPKTQYFGPGTRLLVL.

J is TRBJ1-5 and V is TRBV7-6; no reliable D call. Looked up from germline, CDR1 is SGHVS and CDR2 is FNYEAQ. Trimming removed 4 bases from V and 11 bases from J, with 24 bases in between. This CDR3 comprises 16 residues. Written as DNA, the CDR3 is TGTGCCAGCAGCTCTCTCCGCGGCCGGTCGAATAGGGCCCAGCATTTT. It codes for CASSSLRGRSNRAQHF. The full variable domain, completed using reference TRBV7-6 and TRBJ1-5, is GAGVSQSPRYKVTKRGQDVALRCDPISGHVSLYWYRQALGQGPEFLTYFNYEAQQDKSGLPNDRFSAERPEGSISTLTIQRTEQRDSAMYRCASSSLRGRSNRAQHFGDGTRLSIL.

The chain is built from TRBV7-3 and TRBJ2-1; TRBD2 agrees at 10 bases. CDR1 and CDR2 (germline): SGHTA, FQGTGA. The ends lost 0 bases at V and 15 bases at J; junction bases unmatched: 8. The CDR3 runs 14 residues. The CDR3 loop reads CASSLTPSGGPGFF. The CDR3 nucleotides read TGTGCCAGCAGCTTAACCCCTAGCGGGGGCCCCGGGTTCTTC.

The V call is TRBV20-1, the J call TRBJ2-3; D not resolved. Trimming removed 7 bases from V and 1 base from J, with 27 bases in between. Looked up from germline, CDR1 is DFQATT and CDR2 is SNEGSKA (reference sequence). The CDR3 totals 18 residues. In DNA form, the CDR3 reads TGCAGTGGTAGTAGCCCTGAGTCGGGCGCGTCGGGCACAGATACGCAGTATTTT. Protein: CSGSSPESGASGTDTQYF.

CDR3 loop: CASSATGGGNEQFF. The CDR3 region has the DNA TGTGCCAGCAGTGCAACAGGGGGGGGCAATGAGCAGTTCTTC. V usage is TRBV2 and J usage is TRBJ2-1; D possibly corresponds to TRBD1 (8 bases). The CDR3 has 14 residues. Germline CDR1 is SNHLY and CDR2 is FYNNEI. The V end was cut by 4 bases, the J end by 6 bases, with 13 bases between.

This clone has more than one count but fewer than ten. The chain carries TRBV11-3 and TRBJ1-1; the match to TRBD1 covers 9 bases. From germline, CDR1 is SGHNT and CDR2 YENEEA. V was pared by 5 bases and J by 1 base, with 2 bases of the junction left unmatched. The CDR3 has 14 residues. As DNA, the CDR3 is TGTGCCAGCAGCCAGGGACAGGGGAACACTGAAGCTTTCTTT. This translates into CASSQGQGNTEAFF.